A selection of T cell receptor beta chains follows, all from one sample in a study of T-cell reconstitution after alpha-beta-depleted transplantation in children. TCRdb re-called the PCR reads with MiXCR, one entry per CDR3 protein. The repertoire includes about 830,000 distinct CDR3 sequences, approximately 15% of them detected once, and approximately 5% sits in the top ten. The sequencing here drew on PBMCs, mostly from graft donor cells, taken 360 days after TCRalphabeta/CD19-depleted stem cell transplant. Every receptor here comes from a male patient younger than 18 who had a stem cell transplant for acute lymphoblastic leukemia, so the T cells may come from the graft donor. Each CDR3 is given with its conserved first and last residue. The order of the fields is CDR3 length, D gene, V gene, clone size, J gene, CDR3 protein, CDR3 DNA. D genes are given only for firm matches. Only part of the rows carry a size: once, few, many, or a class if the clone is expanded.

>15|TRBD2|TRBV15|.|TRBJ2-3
CATNGRLASPDTQYF
TGTGCCACCAACGGGCGACTAGCGTCTCCAGATACGCAGTATTTT
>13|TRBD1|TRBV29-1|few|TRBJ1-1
CSDLDRENTEAFF
TGCAGCGATCTCGACAGGGAGAACACTGAAGCTTTCTTT
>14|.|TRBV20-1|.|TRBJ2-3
CSARAYDILDTQYF
TGCAGTGCTAGAGCGTATGATATTCTAGATACGCAGTATTTT
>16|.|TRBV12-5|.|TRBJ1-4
CASGAQEVATNEKLFF
TGTGCTAGTGGGGCACAGGAGGTCGCAACTAATGAAAAACTGTTTTTT
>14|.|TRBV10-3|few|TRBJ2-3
CAISGGLSGDTQYF
TGTGCCATCAGTGGGGGACTGTCAGGAGATACGCAGTATTTT
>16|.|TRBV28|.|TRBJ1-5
CASSLLGPGYNQPQHF
TGTGCCAGCAGTTTATTAGGTCCAGGCTACAATCAGCCCCAGCATTTT
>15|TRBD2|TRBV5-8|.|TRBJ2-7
CASSFFGTRVYEQYF
TGTGCCAGCAGCTTCTTCGGGACTAGAGTCTACGAGCAGTACTTC
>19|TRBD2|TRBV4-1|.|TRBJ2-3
CASSPPGDLAEPFTDTQYF
TGCGCCAGCAGCCCGCCCGGGGACCTAGCGGAGCCCTTCACAGATACGCAGTATTTT
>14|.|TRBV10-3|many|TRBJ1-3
CAIRGQVDGNTIYF
TGTGCCATCAGAGGACAAGTCGACGGAAACACCATATATTTT
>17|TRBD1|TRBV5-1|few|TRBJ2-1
CASSLAGGQGNYNEQFF
TGCGCCAGCAGCTTGGCGGGGGGACAGGGGAACTACAATGAGCAGTTCTTC